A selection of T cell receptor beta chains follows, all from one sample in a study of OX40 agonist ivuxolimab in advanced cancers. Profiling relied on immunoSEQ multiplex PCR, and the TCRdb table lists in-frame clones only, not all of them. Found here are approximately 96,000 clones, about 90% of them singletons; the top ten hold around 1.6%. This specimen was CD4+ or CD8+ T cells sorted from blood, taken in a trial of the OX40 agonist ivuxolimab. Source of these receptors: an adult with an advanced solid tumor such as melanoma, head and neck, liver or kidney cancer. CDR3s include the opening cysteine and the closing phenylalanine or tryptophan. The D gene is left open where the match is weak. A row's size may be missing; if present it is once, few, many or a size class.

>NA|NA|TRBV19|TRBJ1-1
TGTGCCAGTAGTATAGACCGAGACACTGAAGCTTTCTTT
CASSIDRDTEAFF
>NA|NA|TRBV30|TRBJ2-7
TGTGCCTCAGGACGGGGTTCCTACGAGCAGTACTTC
CASGRGSYEQYF
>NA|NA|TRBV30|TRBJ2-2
TGTGCCTGGGATTACAGAGGGGTGAACACCGGGGAGCTGTTTTTT
CAWDYRGVNTGELFF
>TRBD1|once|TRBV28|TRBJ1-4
TGTGCCAGCAGCCCCCCGGACAGGGTCGGTGAAAAACTGTTTTTT
CASSPPDRVGEKLFF
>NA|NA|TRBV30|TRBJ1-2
TGTGCCTGGAGTGCGGGCCCATATGGCTACACCTTC
CAWSAGPYGYTF
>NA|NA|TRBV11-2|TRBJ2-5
TGTGCCAGCAGCTTCCTGGTCGCAGAGACCCAGTACTTC
CASSFLVAETQYF
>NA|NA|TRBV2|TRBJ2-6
TGTGCCAGCAGAGGACCAGACTCTGGGGCCAACGTCCTGACTTTC
CASRGPDSGANVLTF
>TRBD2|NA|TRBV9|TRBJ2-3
TGTGCCAGCAGCGTAGGTAGCGGGGCGGGAGATACGCAGTATTTT
CASSVGSGAGDTQYF
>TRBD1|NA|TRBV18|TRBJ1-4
TGTGCCAGCTCAACGAGGGGGCAAAGGGAACTGTTTTTT
CASSTRGQRELFF
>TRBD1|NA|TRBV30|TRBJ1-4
TGTGCCTGGAGTGTATCCGGTGTCGCAGGGGGGACAGGGGAAAAACTGTTTTTT
CAWSVSGVAGGTGEKLFF
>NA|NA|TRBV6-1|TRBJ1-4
TGTGCCAGCAGTGCCCACAGAGCAACTAATGAAAAACTGTTTTTT
CASSAHRATNEKLFF
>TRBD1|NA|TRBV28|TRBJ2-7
TGTGCCAGCAGTTCTACAGGGGCGATCTCCTACGAGCAGTACTTC
CASSSTGAISYEQYF
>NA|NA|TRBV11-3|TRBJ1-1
TGTGCCAGCAGCTTATACCAGGGGAACACTGAAGCTTTCTTT
CASSLYQGNTEAFF
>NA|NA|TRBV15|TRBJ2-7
TGTGCCACCAGGCGAACACCGGGACTGACATACGAGCAGTACTTC
CATRRTPGLTYEQYF
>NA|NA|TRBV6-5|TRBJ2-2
TGTGCCAGCAGTCGAGCGGGACACACGACCGGGGAGCTGTTTTTT
CASSRAGHTTGELFF
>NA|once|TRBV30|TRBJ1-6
TGTGCCTGGGGCCTAAAGACGAGCTCCTATAATTCACCCCTCCACTTT
CAWGLKTSSYNSPLHF
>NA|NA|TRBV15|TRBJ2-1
TGTGCCACCAGCAAAACAGCGGACCTCTACAATGAGCAGTTCTTC
CATSKTADLYNEQFF
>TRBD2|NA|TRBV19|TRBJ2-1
TGTGCCAGCTGGGGGGGGACTAGCGGGAGATATGAGCAGTTCTTC
CASWGGTSGRYEQFF
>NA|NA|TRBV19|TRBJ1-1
TGTGCCAGTAGTTGGGGGCGAGGGGCTAGGGGCACTGAAGCTTTCTTT
CASSWGRGARGTEAFF
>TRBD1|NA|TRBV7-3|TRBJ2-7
TGTGCCAGCAGCTCTGGACAGGCCAACGACGAGCAGTACTTC
CASSSGQANDEQYF
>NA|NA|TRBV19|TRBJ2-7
TGTGCCAGTAGCGGGGCGGGGTCTTTGAACGAGCAGTACTTC
CASSGAGSLNEQYF
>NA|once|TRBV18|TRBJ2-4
TGTGCCAGCTCACCCACGCAGGGGCTGGACATTCAGTACTTC
CASSPTQGLDIQYF
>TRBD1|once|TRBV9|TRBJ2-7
TGTGCCAGCAGCGGGACAGGGTCCTACGAGCAGTACTTC
CASSGTGSYEQYF
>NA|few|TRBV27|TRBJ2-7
TGTGCCAGCAGGGGACTGAATGGGGTGTCAGGGTCTGTGCAGTACTTC
CASRGLNGVSGSVQYF
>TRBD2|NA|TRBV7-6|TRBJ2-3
TGTGCCAGCAGCTTACAACTGTGGGGGGGAGATACGCAGTATTTT
CASSLQLWGGDTQYF
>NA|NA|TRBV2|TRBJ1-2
TGTGCCAGCATATGGACAGATTTCAACTATGGCTACACCTTC
CASIWTDFNYGYTF
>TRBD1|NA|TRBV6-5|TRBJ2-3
TGTGCCAGCAGTTACTCGGACAGGGGGCCAGATACGCAGTATTTT
CASSYSDRGPDTQYF
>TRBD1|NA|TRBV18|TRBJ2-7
TGTGCCAGCTCCGGGACAGGGTACGAGCAGTACTTC
CASSGTGYEQYF
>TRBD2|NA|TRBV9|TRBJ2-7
TGTGCCAGCTCGCGGAGCGGGACTAGCTCCTACGAGCAGTACTTC
CASSRSGTSSYEQYF
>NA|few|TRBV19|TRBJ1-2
TGTGCCGTAGGGCGCCAATATGGCTACACCTTC
CAVGRQYGYTF
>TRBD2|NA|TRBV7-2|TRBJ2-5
TGTGCCAGCAGCCCCCCCGCGGGAGGGGGTGAGACCCAGTACTTC
CASSPPAGGGETQYF
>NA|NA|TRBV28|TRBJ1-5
TGTGCCAGCAGTTTAGGTGGGGGTATCAATCAGCCCCAGCATTTT
CASSLGGGINQPQHF
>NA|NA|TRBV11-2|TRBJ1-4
TGTGCCAGCAGTCAAACAGGGATGGAGGGTGAAAAACTGTTTTTT
CASSQTGMEGEKLFF
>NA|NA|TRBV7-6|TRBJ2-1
TGTGCCAGCAGCTTTTCTGCTAGGAGCTCCTACAATGAGCAGTTCTTC
CASSFSARSSYNEQFF
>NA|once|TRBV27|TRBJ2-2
TGTGCCAGCAGTTCTCGAGGAGGCACCGGGGAGCTGTTTTTT
CASSSRGGTGELFF
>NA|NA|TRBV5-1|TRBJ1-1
TGTGCCAGCAGCTTCTTCAGGAGAGTTGAAGCTTTCTTT
CASSFFRRVEAFF
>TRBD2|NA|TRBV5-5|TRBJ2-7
TGTGCCAGCAGCTTGGAAGTTGCTAGCGGTTCCTACGAGCAGTACTTC
CASSLEVASGSYEQYF
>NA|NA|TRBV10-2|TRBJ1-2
TGCGCCAGCAGTGAGGCAGGGACCTATGGCTACACCTTC
CASSEAGTYGYTF
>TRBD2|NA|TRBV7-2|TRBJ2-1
TGTGCCAGGCAGACTAGCGGGAGTGGAGGCAATGAGCAGTTCTTC
CARQTSGSGGNEQFF
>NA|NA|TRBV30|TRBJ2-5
TGTGCCTGGAGTGTACTAACTAGAGGGCCCCAAGAGACCCAGTACTTC
CAWSVLTRGPQETQYF
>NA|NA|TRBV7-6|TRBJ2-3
TGTGCCAGCAGCCTACCCGGGCGAGTCCCCCCAGATACGCAGTATTTT
CASSLPGRVPPDTQYF
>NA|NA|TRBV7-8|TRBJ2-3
TGTGCCAGCACCCCCCTGGGCCCGAGCACAGATACGCAGTATTTT
CASTPLGPSTDTQYF